What follows is one T cell receptor beta chain and its context. This specimen comes from a study of blood T cell repertoires in COVID-19. Germline V gene lookup returns CDR1 SEHNR and CDR2 FQNEAQ (reference sequence). This CDR3 spans 14 amino acids. V was cut by 4 bases and J by 0 bases, with 9 bases left in between. The method was immunoSEQ multiplex PCR; TCRdb's version includes in-frame clones alone and lacks a portion of them. The sample includes about 110,000 clones, 80% to 90% seen only once; the top ten take 2% to 2.5%. The sequence came from a human donor in a cohort sampled during active COVID-19. The rearrangement uses TRBV7-9 and TRBJ1-1, with D uncertain. Specimen: peripheral blood. CDR3 nucleotide sequence: TGTGCCAGCAGCTCACAGTATATGAACACTGAAGCTTTCTTT. As protein: CASSSQYMNTEAFF.